Presented here are 22 T cell receptor beta chains from one specimen sequenced in a study of regulatory T cells in long-lasting Graves disease. Stated time point: newly diagnosed GD, antithyroid drugs for less than 3 months. With RNA extracted from PBMCs as input, the TCR library was made. Assembly of TCR beta libraries relied on iRepertoire HTBI primers together with Arm-PCR of CDR3 regions. TCRdb re-called the multiplex PCR reads with MiXCR, one entry per CDR3 protein. The sample has about 400,000 distinct CDR3 sequences; 15% are singletons. The sample was also linked to a second study, of T cells in Graves' hyperthyroidism and ophthalmopathy.

The sample consisted of peripheral blood mononuclear cells (PBMCs), taken at new diagnosis, from a patient treated with antithyroid drugs. The receptors originated from a woman aged 40 to 50 with Graves disease.

At least ten counts were recorded for this clonotype. This sequence joins TRBV12-3 or TRBV12-4 and TRBJ2-1; no clear D gene. The CDR3 loop spans 16 amino acids. With 7 bases removed from V and 6 bases from J, the gap between germline ends came to 22 bases. In DNA, the CDR3 is TGTGCCAGCATATACGGGTGGGGTAAGGCCTCCAATGAGCAGTTCTTC. Translated, it gives CASIYGWGKASNEQFF.

As concerns this clonotype: Given a far larger clone just one base away, this is likely a sequencing read error. The chain is built from TRBV28 and TRBJ2-7; 9 bases are shared with TRBD2. The last part of the DNA fits TRBJ2-1 better; the J call may be wrong. The CDR3 spans 17 residues. CDR1 is MDHEN, CDR2 SYDVKM, per germline. This CDR3 reads CASSFLSSGTGVNGQFF. CDR3 sequence (DNA): TGTGCCAGCAGTTTCTTATCTAGCGGGACGGGGGTCAATGGGCAGTTCTTC.

This clonotype occurred many times. The V gene is TRBV27, the J gene TRBJ2-7, with TRBD1 as a possible D gene (5 bases). CDR3 length equals 14 residues. Per germline, CDR1 MNHEY and CDR2 SMNVEV (reference sequence). V was trimmed by 5 bases and J by 4 bases, leaving 15 bases between them. CDR3 amino acids: CASSPLGVSYEQYF. For the CDR3, the DNA is TGTGCCAGCAGTCCTCTAGGGGTCTCGTACGAGCAGTACTTC.

The rearrangement joins TRBV29-1 to TRBJ2-2; D remains ambiguous. The CDR3 is 13 amino acids. Germline values: CDR1 SQVTM, CDR2 ANQGSEA. V was clipped by 4 bases and J by 1 base, with 7 bases between them. The DNA of the CDR3 is TGCAGCGTTGGACACTTGAACACCGGGGAGCTGTTTTTT. Translating gives CSVGHLNTGELFF.

The chain couples TRBV7-8 to TRBJ2-3, with D possibly being TRBD2 (7 bases). V was shortened by 4 bases and J by 4 bases, with 12 bases between the two germline ends. Germline CDR1 is SGHVS and CDR2 is FQNEAQ. The CDR3 runs to 14 residues. CDR3 DNA sequence: TGTGCCAGCAGCTGGGGGGGGGCCGCAGATACGCAGTATTTT. Its protein is CASSWGGAADTQYF.

J is TRBJ2-7 and V is TRBV13; 7 bases fit TRBD2. CDR3 length: 17 amino acids. Germline V gene lookup returns CDR1 PRHDT and CDR2 FYEKMQ (reference sequence). V lost 5 bases, J lost 2 bases, and 15 bases stayed unmatched. The CDR3 sequence: CASSSLGWRELTYEQYF. CDR3 sequence (DNA): TGTGCCAGCAGCAGTCTCGGGTGGCGGGAGCTCACCTACGAGCAGTACTTC. Drawing the rest from reference TRBV13 and TRBJ2-7, the complete variable domain is AAGVIQSPRHLIKEKRETATLKCYPIPRHDTVYWYQQGPGQDPQFLISFYEKMQSDKGSIPDRFSAQQFSDYHSELNMSSLELGDSALYFCASSSLGWRELTYEQYFGPGTRLTVT.

This clonotype was counted only a few times. A much bigger clone sits one base away, suggesting this may be a read error. The CDR3 DNA reads TGTGCCAGCGCTAAGGGGACAAGGGGCGCGACGGGAAACATTCAGTACTTC. It yields the protein CASAKGTRGATGNIQYF. The chain has TRBV6-1 and TRBJ2-4, with D perhaps TRBD1 (6 bases). The CDR3 loop spans 17 amino acids. Trimming left V 8 bases short and J 6 bases short, with 26 bases between. The V gene's germline CDR1 is MNHNS and CDR2 SASEGT.

The table lists this clonotype with a few counts. This rearrangement joins TRBV30 to TRBJ2-1, with D possibly being TRBD2 (6 bases). The V end lost 0 bases, the J end lost 10 bases, and 10 bases lay between the germline ends. Per germline, CDR1 GTSNPN and CDR2 SVGIG (reference sequence). This CDR3 spans 12 amino acids. CDR3 amino acids: CAWSVAGSEQFF. The CDR3 region has the DNA TGTGCCTGGAGTGTTGCGGGGAGCGAGCAGTTCTTC.

The CDR3 region is CASSLVPGQGNTIYF. The CDR3 DNA is TGTGCCAGCAGCTTGGTACCGGGACAGGGTAACACCATATATTTT. The chain couples TRBV5-5 to TRBJ1-3; 9 nucleotides agree with TRBD1. Unmatched junction bases numbered 5, after V lost 0 bases and J lost 7 bases. The CDR3 loop spans 15 amino acids. The germline V gene has CDR1 SGHKS and CDR2 YYEKEE (reference sequence).

This sequence joins TRBV27 and TRBJ2-7, with TRBD1 as a possible D gene (7 bases). Germline V gives CDR1 MNHEY, CDR2 SMNVEV (reference sequence). V dropped 7 bases and J dropped 2 bases, with 15 bases sitting between them. The CDR3 runs 14 residues. The CDR3 region is CASTRGVGAYEQYF. The DNA of the CDR3 is TGTGCCAGCACCAGGGGGGTCGGGGCCTACGAGCAGTACTTC.

This clonotype was counted a few times. The chain couples TRBV27 to TRBJ2-2, with D maybe TRBD2 (5 bases). Germline CDR1 and CDR2: MNHEY and SMNVEV (reference sequence). CDR3 length: 14 amino acids. Trimming stripped 4 bases from V and 4 bases from J, with 10 bases between. The CDR3 coding sequence is TGTGCCAGCAGTTGGGCGCGGGCCACCGGGGAGCTGTTTTTT. It specifies CASSWARATGELFF.

This clonotype has a count of ten or more. The chain carries TRBV5-1 and TRBJ2-1; no definite D call. V was trimmed by 0 bases and J by 7 bases, leaving 14 bases between them. Germline-derived CDR1 and CDR2 are SGHRS and YFSETQ. This CDR3 comprises 15 residues. CDR3 amino acids: CASSLAGQSKNEQFF. DNA of the CDR3: TGCGCCAGCAGCTTGGCTGGCCAGTCCAAGAATGAGCAGTTCTTC.

In its sample, this clonotype was seen many times. This CDR3 reads CAISELATDTQYF. DNA for the CDR3: TGTGCCATCAGTGAACTAGCGACAGATACGCAGTATTTT. The chain uses TRBV10-3 and TRBJ2-3; TRBD2 agrees at 7 bases. Trimming cost V 3 bases and J 3 bases; bases outside gene matches: 0. This CDR3 is 13 amino acids long. The germline V gene encodes CDR1 ENHRY and CDR2 SYGVKD.

This clonotype was seen many times. The chain recombines TRBV5-1 with TRBJ2-2; 14 bases line up with TRBD2. Trimming took 4 bases from V and 4 from J; bases not matched to a gene: 6. This CDR3 comprises 17 residues. CDR1 and CDR2 (germline): SGHRS, YFSETQ. The CDR3 sequence: CASSIGLAGGGTGELFF. For the CDR3, the DNA is TGCGCCAGCAGCATAGGACTAGCGGGAGGTGGCACCGGGGAGCTGTTTTTT.

This clonotype was observed many times. The rearrangement uses TRBV2 and TRBJ2-2; TRBD2 agrees at 11 bases. Germline CDR1 SNHLY, CDR2 FYNNEI. The J segment lost 6 bases and the V segment lost 4 bases, leaving 1 base of the junction unmatched. The CDR3 spans 14 residues. CDR3: CASSVLAGAGELFF. CDR3 DNA: TGTGCCAGCAGTGTACTAGCGGGAGCCGGGGAGCTGTTTTTT. The whole variable domain, remainder taken from reference TRBV2 and TRBJ2-2, is EPEVTQTPSHQVTQMGQEVILRCVPISNHLYFYWYRQILGQKVEFLVSFYNNEISEKSEIFDDQFSVERPDGSNFTLKIRSTKLEDSAMYFCASSVLAGAGELFFGEGSRLTVL.

The sample holds many counts of this clonotype. The rearrangement joins TRBV5-1 to TRBJ1-5; D remains unclear. This CDR3 comprises 13 residues. Germline V gene data show CDR1 as SGHRS and CDR2 as YFSETQ. The germline V and J ends were trimmed by 4 bases and 7 bases, with 12 bases remaining between them. This CDR3 reads CASSPLLGQPQHF. The DNA of the CDR3 is TGCGCCAGCAGCCCCCTCCTGGGACAGCCCCAGCATTTT. Based on the CDR3 plus reference TRBV5-1 and TRBJ1-5, the full variable domain is KAGVTQTPRYLIKTRGQQVTLSCSPISGHRSVSWYQQTPGQGLQFLFEYFSETQRNKGNFPGRFSGRQFSNSRSEMNVSTLELGDSALYLCASSPLLGQPQHFGDGTRLSIL.

This clonotype was observed many times. This chain uses TRBV30 with TRBJ1-5; no clear D gene. This CDR3 region has 13 residues. CDR1 GTSNPN and CDR2 SVGIG come from the germline V gene (reference sequence). Trimming removed 2 bases from V and 4 bases from J, with 9 bases in between. The CDR3: CAWSPDGNQPQHF. The DNA of the CDR3 is TGTGCCTGGAGTCCGGACGGGAATCAGCCCCAGCATTTT.

V and J are TRBV6-1 and TRBJ1-1; 7 nucleotides match TRBD1. The CDR3 length is 15 residues. The germline CDR1 and CDR2 sequences are MNHNS and SASEGT. J was trimmed by 2 bases and V by 6 bases; bases with no gene match: 9. The CDR3 coding sequence is TGTGCCAGCAGGCGACCCGGACAGGTCAACACTGAAGCTTTCTTT. Translated: CASRRPGQVNTEAFF.

In its sample, this clonotype was seen many times. V gene TRBV7-6 combines with J gene TRBJ2-7, with a weak D call TRBD2 (6 bases). This CDR3 region has 16 residues. CDR1 and CDR2 from the germline V gene are SGHVS and FNYEAQ. With 1 base removed from V and 0 bases from J, the gap between germline ends came to 13 bases. CDR3: CASSLDPDGSSYEQYF. DNA for the CDR3: TGTGCCAGCAGCTTAGATCCCGACGGGAGCTCCTACGAGCAGTACTTC.

The rearrangement uses TRBV20-1 and TRBJ2-2; D possibly corresponds to TRBD2 (5 bases). The length of the CDR3 is 16 residues. Per the germline V gene, CDR1 is DFQATT and CDR2 is SNEGSKA (reference sequence). Trimming removed 0 bases from V and 1 base from J, with 12 bases in between. The CDR3 region has the DNA TGCAGTGCTAGAGATACCAGGAGGATGAACACCGGGGAGCTGTTTTTT. As protein: CSARDTRRMNTGELFF.

The CDR3 loop reads CSASQGNQPQHF. CDR3 nucleotides: TGCAGTGCTTCACAGGGGAATCAGCCCCAGCATTTT. The chain joins TRBV20-1 to TRBJ1-5; 7 bases agree with TRBD1. V lost 5 bases, J lost 4 bases, and 2 bases stayed unmatched. Looked up from germline, CDR1 is DFQATT and CDR2 is SNEGSKA (reference sequence). CDR3 length: 12 amino acids.

This clonotype was observed at least ten times. The chain couples TRBV6-5 to TRBJ1-2, with 7 bases that match TRBD1. V gave up 3 bases and J gave up 0 bases; unmatched junction bases: 7. This CDR3 has 16 amino acids. CDR1 is MNHEY and CDR2 is SVGAGI in the germline V gene. The CDR3 is CASSYLDRVPNYGYTF. CDR3 coding DNA: TGTGCCAGCAGTTATCTAGACAGGGTCCCTAACTATGGCTACACCTTC.